This entry is about one T cell receptor (beta chain). The data are from a study of blood T cell repertoires in COVID-19. The overall study: The origin of the acute and convalescent COVID-19 samples was the United States, Italy and Spain. From T cells, B-cell-depleted T cells, or PBMCs came the material, which was cDNA or gDNA.

This CDR3 is 13 amino acids long. The V end was cut by 1 base, the J end by 3 bases, with 6 bases between. Methods used by the authors: Cell counts per sample came from amplifying reference gene primers. Measured with immunoSEQ multiplex PCR; TCRdb has only the in-frame clones, and not every one. V and J calls and clone size are copied from that table; D and trimming were computed from the DNA. The repertoire consists of around 70,000 clones, with approximately 86% occurring once and the leading ten covering roughly 2.1%. Material for sequencing was peripheral blood. The clonotype comes from an elderly woman with active or convalescent COVID-19. The rearrangement joins TRBV12-3 or TRBV12-4 to TRBJ2-5; D gene uncertain. This chain's CDR3 is CASSLGQKETQYF. The DNA for the CDR3 is TGTGCCAGCAGTTTAGGGCAGAAAGAGACCCAGTACTTC.